The 9 T cell receptor beta chains below were found in one sample sequenced in a study of CD8 T cells in Susac syndrome. Random hexamers served to reverse transcribe roughly 0.45 to 1 ug RNA. TCRdb re-called the immunoSEQ multiplex PCR reads with MiXCR, one entry per CDR3 protein. The repertoire includes some 190,000 distinct CDR3 sequences, 80% to 95% of them detected once, and 0.1% sits in the top ten. Specimen: CD4+ T cells from PBMCs. All receptors derive from a human donor in good health.

The chain couples TRBV4-2 to TRBJ2-3, with 14 positions matching TRBD2. Per the germline V gene, CDR1 is LGHNA and CDR2 is YNFKEQ. This CDR3 is 18 amino acids long. The junction had 8 bases not matched to a gene; V was cut back by 1 base and J by 5 bases. CDR3 DNA: TGTGCCAGCAGCCAAGGTCCGGGACTAGCGGGGGCAAGAGATACGCAGTATTTT. This gives the protein CASSQGPGLAGARDTQYF.

The J gene is TRBJ1-4, the V gene TRBV28; D is unresolved. Looked up from germline, CDR1 is MDHEN and CDR2 is SYDVKM. V gave up 8 bases and J gave up 3 bases, with 10 bases separating them. The CDR3 contains 13 residues. The CDR3 is CASFGVPNEKLFF. CDR3 DNA: TGTGCCAGCTTCGGAGTACCTAATGAAAAACTGTTTTTT.

The table lists this clonotype with a count of one. The chain carries TRBV6-5 and TRBJ2-7, with a weak D call TRBD1 (6 bases). The CDR3 spans 13 residues. CDR1 is MNHEY, CDR2 SVGAGI, per germline. Between the trimmed V and J ends, which lost 2 bases and 7 bases, there was a span of 12 bases. The CDR3 reads CASSYLQGKEQYF. In DNA, the CDR3 is TGTGCCAGCAGTTACCTACAGGGTAAAGAGCAGTACTTC.

This chain joins TRBV29-1 and TRBJ1-1; the D gene is possibly TRBD1 (6 bases). The CDR3 covers 13 residues. Germline CDR1 reads SQVTM; CDR2 reads ANQGSEA. Trimming shortened V by 4 bases and J by 1 base, and 10 bases separated the two germline ends. Here the CDR3 DNA reads TGCAGCGTTGGGGGGGGCCGGAACACTGAAGCTTTCTTT. As protein: CSVGGGRNTEAFF.

The chain carries TRBV12-3 or TRBV12-4 and TRBJ1-5; 10 nucleotides align to TRBD1. This CDR3 comprises 16 residues. The J segment lost 0 bases and the V segment lost 5 bases, leaving 4 bases of the junction unmatched. The CDR3 protein is CASSPGTGDSNQPQHF. CDR3 nucleotides: TGTGCCAGCAGTCCAGGGACAGGGGATAGCAATCAGCCCCAGCATTTT.

V and J are TRBV15 and TRBJ2-7; 9 bases align to TRBD2. J gave up 4 bases and V 10 bases, and 14 bases lay outside the gene matches. Germline V lookup: CDR1 LNHNV, CDR2 YYDKDF (reference sequence). This CDR3 has 15 amino acids. In DNA, the CDR3 is TGTGCCAACGTCCCGGGGCCTAGCGGGGTTTACGAGCAGTACTTC. This sequence encodes CANVPGPSGVYEQYF. The whole variable domain, filled in from reference TRBV15 and TRBJ2-7, reads DAMVIQNPRYQVTQFGKPVTLSCSQTLNHNVMYWYQQKSSQAPKLLFHYYDKDFNNEADTPDNFQSRRPNTSFCFLDIRSPGLGDTAMYLCANVPGPSGVYEQYFGPGTRLTVT.

V is TRBV9 and J is TRBJ2-5; D assignment may be TRBD1 or TRBD2 (5 bases each). Looked up from germline, CDR1 is SGDLS and CDR2 is YYNGEE. This CDR3 spans 10 amino acids. Trimming took off 7 bases at V and 5 bases at J, with 6 bases between the two ends. The CDR3 DNA sequence: TGTGCCAGCGGGACCGAGACCCAGTACTTC. Protein sequence: CASGTETQYF.

This chain links TRBV18 with TRBJ2-1; tentatively, D is TRBD2 (6 bases). V lost 1 base and J lost 9, with 13 bases in between. The CDR3 is 14 residues long. CDR1 is KGHSH and CDR2 is LQKENI in the germline V gene. CDR3 nucleotides: TGTGCCAGCTCACCACAAGTCGGGGGAGCTGAGCAGTTCTTC. Its translation is CASSPQVGGAEQFF.

The gene calls are TRBV7-2 and TRBJ2-7; tentatively, D is TRBD2 (6 bases). V was trimmed by 3 bases and J by 2 bases, leaving 8 bases between them. Germline-derived CDR1 and CDR2 are SGHTA and FQGNSA. The CDR3 runs to 13 residues. The CDR3 loop reads CASSFSGAYEQYV. For the CDR3, the DNA is TGTGCCAGCAGCTTCTCGGGGGCCTACGAGCAGTACGTC.